These T cell receptor beta chains were read from a single sample in a study of T cells in localized non-small cell lung cancer. The repertoire was sequenced with immunoSEQ multiplex PCR; TCRdb's copy has only in-frame clones and lacks some. The profile covers some 2,600 clones, with around 27% appearing a single time and about 17% taken by the ten largest. Here the sequenced sample was normal lung tissue next to the tumor, taken before any cancer treatment. The receptors here all came from a woman aged 40-69 years with stage II squamous cell lung carcinoma. Both conserved end residues are part of each CDR3. The D gene is left open where the match is weak. Clone size is given for some rows only: seen once, a few or many times, or a class if the clone is expanded.

abundance | d_gene | j_gene | v_gene | CDR3aa | CDR3nt
. | . | TRBJ2-1 | TRBV19 | CASSHQNPYNEQFF | TGTGCCAGTAGTCATCAGAACCCCTACAATGAGCAGTTCTTC
medium-sized | . | TRBJ2-7 | TRBV11-3 | CASSLGKTRTEQYF | TGTGCCAGCAGCTTAGGAAAAACTAGAACCGAGCAGTACTTC
few | TRBD2 | TRBJ2-7 | TRBV9 | CASSERASGGYEQYF | TGTGCCAGCAGTGAAAGGGCTAGCGGAGGCTACGAGCAGTACTTC
few | . | TRBJ1-4 | TRBV28 | CASSKTGWSDEKLFF | TGTGCCAGCAGTAAAACAGGGTGGAGCGATGAAAAACTGTTTTTT
. | . | TRBJ2-1 | TRBV29-1 | CSVYPTSYNEQFF | TGCAGCGTTTACCCAACCTCCTACAATGAGCAGTTCTTC
few | TRBD2 | TRBJ2-1 | TRBV10-2 | CASSQNGGTSLFF | TGCGCCAGCAGCCAGAACGGGGGGACTAGCCTGTTCTTC
. | . | TRBJ1-1 | TRBV28 | CATLLVNTEAFF | TGTGCCACCCTACTGGTGAACACTGAAGCTTTCTTT
few | TRBD2 | TRBJ2-7 | TRBV6-8 | CASSYIAAGVPYEQYF | TGTGCCAGCAGTTACATTGCAGCGGGGGTACCCTACGAGCAGTACTTC
. | . | TRBJ1-1 | TRBV29-1 | CSALPTANTEAFF | TGCAGCGCTTTGCCAACAGCGAACACTGAAGCTTTCTTT
few | TRBD2 | TRBJ2-2 | TRBV11-3 | CASSLTAGDTGELFF | TGTGCCAGCAGCTTAACAGCGGGAGACACCGGGGAGCTGTTTTTT
. | . | TRBJ1-1 | TRBV14 | CASSLASGPEAFF | TGTGCCAGCAGCCTTGCATCGGGCCCTGAAGCTTTCTTT
. | TRBD1 | TRBJ1-4 | TRBV11-3 | CASSSGQGLGNEKLFF | TGTGCCAGCAGCTCGGGACAGGGGCTCGGGAATGAAAAACTGTTTTTT
few | . | TRBJ1-2 | TRBV7-5 | CASSFGRRSYGYTF | TGTGCCAGCAGCTTTGGTAGACGCAGCTATGGCTACACCTTC
medium-sized | TRBD2 | TRBJ2-7 | TRBV11-3 | CASSSALAGGEQYF | TGTGCCAGCAGCTCGGCGCTAGCGGGAGGCGAGCAGTACTTC
. | TRBD1 | TRBJ1-4 | TRBV30 | CAWSGQGARGNEKLFF | TGTGCCTGGAGTGGGCAGGGGGCGCGGGGTAATGAAAAACTGTTTTTT
. | . | TRBJ1-3 | TRBV28 | CASRIPSGNTIYF | TGTGCCAGCAGGATACCCTCTGGAAACACCATATATTTT
. | . | TRBJ1-2 | TRBV30 | CAWSLRGGGHGYTF | TGTGCCTGGAGCCTAAGAGGTGGAGGGCATGGCTACACCTTC
few | . | TRBJ2-1 | TRBV6-8 | CAITRGEGAEQFF | TGTGCCATCACCCGAGGGGAAGGGGCTGAGCAGTTCTTC
medium-sized | TRBD1 | TRBJ1-1 | TRBV6-8 | CATEDRPNTEAFF | TGTGCCACCGAGGACAGGCCGAACACTGAAGCTTTCTTT
few | . | TRBJ1-5 | TRBV6-8 | CASSTRGGQPQHF | TGTGCCAGCAGTACCCGGGGGGGTCAGCCCCAGCATTTT
few | TRBD2 | TRBJ2-1 | TRBV9 | CASSLSPGTSVSEQFF | TGTGCCAGCAGCTTAAGCCCAGGGACTAGCGTCAGTGAGCAGTTCTTC
large | . | TRBJ2-7 | TRBV11-3 | CASSPPTGYPYEQYF | TGTGCCAGCAGCCCGCCAACCGGGTACCCCTACGAGCAGTACTTC
. | . | TRBJ2-7 | TRBV10-3 | CAISEQGVGEQYF | TGTGCCATCAGTGAGCAAGGGGTCGGCGAGCAGTACTTC
. | . | TRBJ1-2 | TRBV19 | CASSMVPGEAYGYTF | TGTGCCAGTAGTATGGTTCCGGGGGAAGCCTATGGCTACACCTTC
few | TRBD2 | TRBJ2-5 | TRBV28 | CASTRSGSIETQYF | TGTGCCAGCACTCGTAGCGGGAGTATAGAGACCCAGTACTTC
. | TRBD2 | TRBJ2-1 | TRBV10-3 | CAISESGGRAVYEQFF | TGTGCCATCAGTGAGTCCGGCGGGAGGGCCGTCTATGAGCAGTTCTTC
. | TRBD1 | TRBJ2-2 | TRBV9 | CASSGRQGWTGELFF | TGTGCCAGCAGCGGTAGACAGGGGTGGACCGGGGAGCTGTTTTTT
. | . | TRBJ1-1 | TRBV30 | CAWRSGTGTEAFF | TGTGCCTGGAGATCAGGGACGGGCACTGAAGCTTTCTTT
few | . | TRBJ2-7 | TRBV19 | CASSQGALSYEQYF | TGTGCCAGTAGCCAAGGGGCCCTCTCATACGAGCAGTACTTC
. | . | TRBJ1-1 | TRBV12-5 | CASVKGDANTEAFF | TGTGCTAGTGTGAAGGGGGATGCGAACACTGAAGCTTTCTTT
. | . | TRBJ2-7 | TRBV9 | CASSPGFYEQYF | TGTGCCAGCAGTCCCGGGTTTTACGAGCAGTACTTC
. | . | TRBJ1-2 | TRBV4-1 | CASSQVGGIGYGYTF | TGCGCCAGCAGCCAAGTCGGAGGGATCGGCTATGGCTACACCTTC
. | TRBD1 | TRBJ2-7 | TRBV6-8 | CASRRTGTGSYEQYF | TGTGCCAGCAGGCGTACCGGGACAGGGTCCTACGAGCAGTACTTC
. | . | TRBJ1-3 | TRBV19 | CASSRPRRASGNTIYF | TGTGCCAGTAGTCGACCCCGCAGGGCCTCTGGAAACACCATATATTTT
few | . | TRBJ1-5 | TRBV6-8 | CASSPEVWGNQPQHF | TGTGCCAGCAGCCCCGAGGTTTGGGGCAATCAGCCCCAGCATTTT
few | . | TRBJ1-1 | TRBV7-2 | CASSLGWNTEAFF | TGTGCCAGCAGCTTAGGCTGGAACACTGAAGCTTTCTTT
. | . | TRBJ2-3 | TRBV11-3 | CASSLGFSTDTQYF | TGTGCCAGCAGCTTGGGGTTTAGCACAGATACGCAGTATTTT
. | . | TRBJ1-2 | TRBV16 | CASSQSWAYYGYTF | TGTGCCAGCAGCCAATCGTGGGCCTACTATGGCTACACCTTC
few | TRBD2 | TRBJ2-5 | TRBV28 | CASSPALAGGLETQYF | TGTGCCAGCAGTCCGGCACTAGCGGGAGGGTTGGAGACCCAGTACTTC
. | TRBD1 | TRBJ2-7 | TRBV29-1 | CSVEDRARGQAPYEQYF | TGCAGCGTTGAAGATCGGGCCCGGGGACAGGCGCCCTACGAGCAGTACTTC
few | TRBD1 | TRBJ1-1 | TRBV29-1 | CSVRTGTYTEAFF | TGCAGCGTTCGGACAGGGACTTACACTGAAGCTTTCTTT
. | TRBD1 | TRBJ1-5 | TRBV11-3 | CASSPGQGLGNQPQHF | TGTGCCAGCAGCCCGGGACAGGGTCTGGGCAATCAGCCCCAGCATTTT
. | TRBD1 | TRBJ1-2 | TRBV11-3 | CASSPGQGSRGYTF | TGTGCCAGCAGCCCAGGACAGGGGTCGCGTGGCTACACCTTC
medium-sized | . | TRBJ2-6 | TRBV11-3 | CASSLEARNSGANVLTF | TGTGCCAGCAGCTTAGAGGCACGGAACTCTGGGGCCAACGTCCTGACTTTC
. | TRBD2 | TRBJ2-2 | TRBV23-1 | CASRAGGDGELFF | TGCGCCAGCCGAGCGGGAGGGGACGGGGAGCTGTTTTTT
few | . | TRBJ1-2 | TRBV28 | CATPDTGNYGYTF | TGTGCCACCCCAGACACAGGGAACTATGGCTACACCTTC
few | . | TRBJ1-1 | TRBV19 | CASSGSGNTEAFF | TGTGCCAGTAGTGGGTCGGGAAACACTGAAGCTTTCTTT
few | . | TRBJ2-1 | TRBV28 | CASSFLMDREQFF | TGTGCCAGCAGTTTCCTCATGGATCGGGAGCAGTTCTTC
few | . | TRBJ1-1 | TRBV11-3 | CASSLEGGNTEAFF | TGTGCCAGCAGCTTAGAGGGGGGGAATACTGAAGCTTTCTTT
. | . | TRBJ2-5 | TRBV25-1 | CASSEFGGETQYF | TGTGCCAGCAGTGAATTTGGGGGAGAGACCCAGTACTTC
. | TRBD2 | TRBJ2-1 | TRBV6-8 | CASRRAGGPNEQFF | TGTGCCAGCAGGCGAGCGGGAGGGCCAAATGAGCAGTTCTTC
few | TRBD1 | TRBJ1-6 | TRBV11-3 | CASSSRDSSNSPLHF | TGTGCCAGCAGCTCCCGGGACAGCTCGAATTCACCCCTCCACTTT
few | . | TRBJ2-3 | TRBV6-8 | CASSEGGDTQYF | TGTGCCAGCAGCGAAGGGGGAGATACGCAGTATTTT
. | . | TRBJ1-5 | TRBV18 | CASSPSRQATNNQPQHF | TGTGCCAGCTCACCCTCACGGCAGGCGACTAACAATCAGCCCCAGCATTTT
. | TRBD2 | TRBJ2-2 | TRBV9 | CASSVGGRAPSGELFF | TGTGCCAGCAGCGTAGGCGGGAGGGCCCCGTCCGGGGAGCTGTTTTTT